The 30 T cell receptor beta chains below were found in one sample sequenced in a study of T cells in Graves' hyperthyroidism and ophthalmopathy. Amplification of TCR beta CDR3 regions used RNA as the template. Carried out on the TCR CDR3, a first-round RT-PCR used the HTBI primer set. Each CDR3 protein is one row after TCRdb ran MiXCR on the multiplex PCR reads. The table has a few hundred thousand distinct CDR3 sequences, roughly 15% seen once. Sequencing input: blood. These receptors all stem from a woman in her 30s with Graves' ophthalmopathy.

This sequence joins TRBV12-3 or TRBV12-4 and TRBJ2-5; 8 positions match TRBD2. The CDR3 is made up of 12 amino acids. After removal of 6 bases from V and 3 bases from J, the junction contained 0 bases not matched to a gene. In DNA form, the CDR3 reads TGTGCCAGCAGGGGACTAGAAGAGACCCAGTACTTC. It codes for CASRGLEETQYF.

This clonotype has just a few counts. The rearrangement joins TRBV6-1 to TRBJ2-3; D unresolved. Germline loops: CDR1 MNHNS, CDR2 SASEGT. The CDR3 is 13 residues long. Trimming removed 6 bases from V and 2 bases from J, with 9 bases in between. CDR3 residues: CASSLWDTDTQYF. The DNA for the CDR3 is TGTGCCAGCAGCCTTTGGGACACAGATACGCAGTATTTT.

This chain joins TRBV20-1 and TRBJ2-2; a possible D gene is TRBD2 (6 bases). Germline CDR1 is DFQATT and CDR2 is SNEGSKA (reference sequence). V was trimmed by 2 bases and J by 4 bases, leaving 11 bases between them. The CDR3 runs to 14 residues. Here the CDR3 reads CSARLASPTGELFF. The CDR3 nucleotides are TGCAGTGCTAGACTAGCGAGCCCCACCGGGGAGCTGTTTTTT.

This clonotype came up many times. The CDR3 here is CASSQGTFSNQPQHF. The CDR3 DNA reads TGTGCCAGCAGCCAGGGGACATTTAGCAATCAGCCCCAGCATTTT. V gene TRBV11-2 combines with J gene TRBJ1-5; D perhaps matches TRBD1 (6 bases). Per germline, CDR1 SGHAT and CDR2 FQNNGV. This CDR3 spans 15 amino acids. The V end was cut by 5 bases, the J end by 0 bases, with 11 bases between.

This clonotype has at least ten counts. The J gene is TRBJ2-5, the V gene TRBV12-3 or TRBV12-4; D is ambiguous. This CDR3 region has 14 residues. V was shortened by 1 base and J by 2 bases, with 8 bases between the two germline ends. The CDR3 is CASSLEYGQETQYF. CDR3 coding DNA: TGTGCCAGCAGTTTAGAATATGGGCAAGAGACCCAGTACTTC.

The V and J genes are TRBV19 and TRBJ2-3, with 12 positions matching TRBD2. With 5 bases clipped from V and 0 bases from J, the junction kept 6 bases outside the gene matches. The length of the CDR3 is 17 residues. CDR1 is LNHDA and CDR2 is SQIVND in the germline V gene (reference sequence). CDR3 in amino acids: CASSLGLAGSSTDTQYF. The CDR3 DNA is TGTGCCAGTAGTCTAGGACTAGCGGGGTCTAGCACAGATACGCAGTATTTT.

This clonotype was counted ten times or more. The chain has TRBV7-2 and TRBJ1-3, with 7 bases identical to TRBD1. From germline, CDR1 is SGHTA and CDR2 FQGNSA. This CDR3 is 16 amino acids long. V dropped 1 base and J dropped 4; count of bases not matched to a gene: 7. For the CDR3, the DNA is TGTGCCAGCAGCTTAGAAGGGACAGTCTTAGGAAACACCATATATTTT. Its translation is CASSLEGTVLGNTIYF.

At least ten counts were recorded for this clonotype. V gene TRBV28 combines with J gene TRBJ1-6, with D possibly being TRBD1 (5 bases). The V gene lost 7 bases and the J gene lost 7 bases, with 14 bases spanning the gap. The germline CDR1 and CDR2 sequences are MDHEN and SYDVKM. The CDR3 contains 14 residues. The CDR3 sequence is CASILGGFNSPLHF. The CDR3 region has the DNA TGTGCCAGCATCCTCGGGGGGTTCAATTCACCCCTCCACTTT.

This clonotype was observed at least ten times. The rearrangement uses TRBV6-1 and TRBJ1-2; D unresolved. V lost 5 bases, J lost 4 bases, and 8 bases lay in between. The CDR3 loop spans 12 amino acids. The germline V gene encodes CDR1 MNHNS and CDR2 SASEGT. The CDR3 DNA follows: TGTGCCAGCAGTTCCGGGATCTATGGCTACACCTTC. Translating gives CASSSGIYGYTF.

This clonotype was observed at least ten times. This chain uses TRBV28 with TRBJ1-5, with 7 bases identical to TRBD1. The CDR3 runs to 17 residues. Germline trimming cut 5 bases from V and 0 bases from J; bases unmatched to any gene: 10. Germline-derived CDR1 and CDR2 are MDHEN and SYDVKM. The CDR3 is CASSNRQGLYSNQPQHF. The DNA of the CDR3 is TGTGCCAGCAGTAACAGACAGGGTCTCTATAGCAATCAGCCCCAGCATTTT.

On this clonotype: A much bigger clone sits one base away, suggesting this may be a read error. J is TRBJ1-6 and V is TRBV10-3, with 11 positions matching TRBD1. CDR1 and CDR2 from the germline V gene are ENHRY and SYGVKD. The CDR3 runs 18 residues. J lost 0 bases, V lost 6 bases, and 7 bases had no gene match. CDR3 amino acids: CAIRRTGQGASYNSPLHF. DNA of the CDR3: TGTGCCATCAGACGAACTGGACAGGGGGCCTCCTATAATTCACCCCTCCACTTT.

To note about this clonotype: This may be a read error: a much more frequent sequence differs by one nucleotide. This CDR3 fails to terminate in the conserved phenylalanine or tryptophan, so it likely reflects a read error. The chain is built from TRBV2 and TRBJ1-4; 10 bases map to TRBD1. Germline trimming cut 7 bases from V and 0 bases from J; bases unmatched to any gene: 8. This CDR3 spans 17 amino acids. Germline V lookup: CDR1 SNHLY, CDR2 FYNNEI. CDR3 amino acids: CASKTSGQGATNEKLFL. CDR3 DNA sequence: TGTGCCAGCAAAACATCCGGACAGGGGGCAACTAATGAAAAACTGTTTCTT.

This clonotype was seen at least ten times. The V gene is TRBV28, the J gene TRBJ1-4, with a weak D call TRBD1 (5 bases). The germline gives CDR1 MDHEN, CDR2 SYDVKM. Trimming shortened V by 6 bases and J by 7 bases, and 15 bases separated the two germline ends. The CDR3 extends over 14 amino acids. CDR3 sequence reads: CASSRGGGGEKLFF. The CDR3 DNA reads TGTGCCAGCAGCCGGGGTGGGGGTGGTGAAAAACTGTTTTTT.

This clonotype was recorded many times. V and J are TRBV5-5 and TRBJ2-7; D uncertain. Trimming left V 0 bases short and J 1 base short, with 14 bases between. CDR3 length: 16 residues. Germline CDR1 reads SGHKS; CDR2 reads YYEKEE (reference sequence). The CDR3 nucleotides are TGTGCCAGCAGCTTGGCCCCAGGACCCCATTCCTACGAGCAGTACTTC. Amino acids: CASSLAPGPHSYEQYF.

The sample holds many counts of this clonotype. J is TRBJ2-3 and V is TRBV24-1, with TRBD1 as a possible D gene (5 bases). Germline V gene lookup returns CDR1 KGHDR and CDR2 SFDVKD. The CDR3 is 15 amino acids. Trimming took 5 bases from V and 1 from J, leaving 12 bases between them. The CDR3, as DNA: TGTGCCACCAGTGGTAGGCAGGGTCGCACAGATACGCAGTATTTT. Translated, it gives CATSGRQGRTDTQYF.

This clonotype was seen many times. This sequence joins TRBV28 and TRBJ2-1; 10 positions match TRBD1. V gave up 7 bases and J gave up 10 bases; unmatched junction bases: 22. The CDR3 is made up of 18 amino acids. CDR1 and CDR2 (germline): MDHEN, SYDVKM. CDR3 sequence (DNA): TGTGCCAGCATCGAGACAGGGGGCATCCTCCTAAGGGGGTTGGAGCAGTTCTTC. It translates to CASIETGGILLRGLEQFF.

This clonotype occurred many times. The rearrangement links TRBV20-1 to TRBJ2-7; 10 nucleotides match TRBD1. Germline-derived CDR1 and CDR2 are DFQATT and SNEGSKA (reference sequence). The CDR3 contains 17 residues. Unmatched junction bases numbered 15, after V lost 0 bases and J lost 7 bases. This CDR3 reads CSARDGGRETGGREQYF. DNA of the CDR3: TGCAGTGCTAGAGATGGGGGGCGTGAGACAGGGGGCAGGGAGCAGTACTTC.

This clonotype was counted many times. The V and J genes are TRBV28 and TRBJ2-2; weak D call: TRBD1 (5 bases). From germline, CDR1 is MDHEN and CDR2 SYDVKM. Trimming pared 3 bases from V and 5 bases from J, leaving 10 bases between. The length of the CDR3 is 14 residues. CDR3 nucleotides: TGTGCCAGCAGTTTGGGGCAGGGAACCGGGGAGCTGTTTTTT. This translates into CASSLGQGTGELFF.

The genes are TRBV7-9 and TRBJ1-3; 7 bases agree with TRBD1. This CDR3 has 17 amino acids. CDR1 and CDR2 (germline): SEHNR, FQNEAQ (reference sequence). V gave up 5 bases and J gave up 1 base; unmatched junction bases: 11. The CDR3 DNA reads TGTGCCAGCAGCAGATCGACAGGGTTTAATTCTGGAAACACCATATATTTT. This translates into CASSRSTGFNSGNTIYF.

The V call is TRBV6-1, the J call TRBJ2-1; 10 bases are shared with TRBD2. The CDR3 loop spans 15 amino acids. Trimming removed 6 bases from V and 3 bases from J; junction bases left unmatched: 5. Germline CDR1 MNHNS, CDR2 SASEGT. CDR3 coding DNA: TGTGCCAGCAGAGTATCTAGCGGGGGCTACAATGAGCAGTTCTTC. Its translation is CASRVSSGGYNEQFF.

This clonotype was detected a few times. The chain employs TRBV20-1 and TRBJ2-7, with 9 bases aligning to TRBD1. Germline V gene sequence: CDR1 DFQATT, CDR2 SNEGSKA (reference sequence). The CDR3 contains 13 residues. The V segment lost 5 bases and the J segment 4 bases; nucleotides outside the gene matches: 6. For the CDR3, the DNA is TGCAGTGCTCTGATACAGGGGGCGTACGAGCAGTACTTC. The encoded protein is CSALIQGAYEQYF.

This clonotype was detected ten times or more. The chain employs TRBV5-5 and TRBJ2-5, with 8 bases lining up with TRBD1. CDR1 SGHKS and CDR2 YYEKEE come from the germline V gene (reference sequence). V gave up 0 bases and J gave up 5 bases; unmatched junction bases: 9. The CDR3 has 16 residues. DNA for the CDR3: TGTGCCAGCAGCTTGGTTGGGCAGGGGGCGCGGGAGACCCAGTACTTC. Its translation is CASSLVGQGARETQYF.

This clonotype was detected a few times. This rearrangement joins TRBV6-6 to TRBJ2-3, with a weak D call TRBD1 (5 bases). Looked up from germline, CDR1 is MNHNY and CDR2 is SVGAGI (reference sequence). This CDR3 is 17 amino acids long. Trimming shortened V by 0 bases and J by 2 bases, and 15 bases separated the two germline ends. CDR3 DNA sequence: TGTGCCAGCAGTTACTCCATCCGACAGAGATACACAGATACGCAGTATTTT. Translation gives CASSYSIRQRYTDTQYF.

This clonotype was found many times. The genes are TRBV3-1 and TRBJ1-1; D unresolved. CDR3 length: 14 residues. CDR1 and CDR2 (germline): LGHDT, YNNKEL (reference sequence). Trimming stripped 1 base from V and 2 bases from J, with 8 bases between. The CDR3 sequence is CASSQVGSNTEAFF. DNA of the CDR3: TGTGCCAGCAGCCAAGTTGGAAGTAACACTGAAGCTTTCTTT.

This clonotype was observed many times. The V and J genes are TRBV2 and TRBJ1-4; D is perhaps TRBD1 (5 bases). CDR3 length: 16 residues. Deletions cut 0 bases from V and 4 bases from J, with 12 bases between. CDR1 SNHLY and CDR2 FYNNEI come from the germline V gene. CDR3 protein: CASSEALVGLNEKLFF. Written as DNA, the CDR3 is TGTGCCAGCAGTGAAGCGCTTGTGGGACTTAATGAAAAACTGTTTTTT.

There are many counts of this clonotype. V and J are TRBV3-1 and TRBJ2-3; a weak D match, TRBD2 (6 bases). This CDR3 has 18 amino acids. CDR1 and CDR2 (germline): LGHDT, YNNKEL (reference sequence). Trimming removed 0 bases from V and 2 bases from J, with 18 bases in between. This chain's CDR3 is CASSQDGSSGDLTDTQYF. The CDR3 DNA follows: TGTGCCAGCAGCCAAGATGGGTCCTCGGGGGACCTCACAGATACGCAGTATTTT.

This clonotype was recorded many times. The chain combines TRBV7-8 with TRBJ2-2; D may match TRBD1 or TRBD2 (7 bases each). The germline CDR1 and CDR2 sequences are SGHVS and FQNEAQ. The V and J ends lost 1 base and 6 bases respectively, with 18 bases between them. The CDR3 extends over 17 amino acids. Here the CDR3 reads CASSLGLRGAGAGELFF. In DNA form, the CDR3 reads TGTGCCAGCAGCTTAGGACTCAGGGGGGCGGGGGCCGGGGAGCTGTTTTTT.

This clonotype was observed a handful of times. The rearrangement joins TRBV5-1 to TRBJ2-1, with unresolved D. This CDR3 is 15 amino acids long. Looked up from germline, CDR1 is SGHRS and CDR2 is YFSETQ. V lost 0 bases, J lost 7 bases, and 14 bases lay in between. Here the CDR3 DNA reads TGCGCCAGCAGCTTGGCCCCAGGTGTAGGGAATGAGCAGTTCTTC. Residues: CASSLAPGVGNEQFF.

This clonotype was observed at least ten times. The V and J genes are TRBV18 and TRBJ1-2; D gene uncertain. The V end lost 3 bases, the J end lost 4 bases, and 9 bases lay between the germline ends. This CDR3 is built from 13 residues. Germline V gene data show CDR1 as KGHSH and CDR2 as LQKENI. The CDR3 region has the DNA TGTGCCAGCTCACCCGGGGAAGGCTATGGCTACACCTTC. Amino acid sequence: CASSPGEGYGYTF.

This clonotype was observed a few times. The V gene is TRBV20-1, the J gene TRBJ1-2, with D perhaps matching TRBD1 (5 bases). The V gene's germline CDR1 is DFQATT and CDR2 SNEGSKA (reference sequence). The CDR3 runs 10 residues. Trimming shortened V by 6 bases and J by 5 bases, and 7 bases separated the two germline ends. The CDR3 spells CSAPGYGYTF. For the CDR3, the DNA is TGCAGTGCCCCAGGGTATGGCTACACCTTC.